This entry lists 23 T cell receptor beta chains sequenced from one sample in a study of blood T cell repertoires in COVID-19. This table comes from immunoSEQ multiplex PCR, and its TCRdb copy is limited to in-frame clones, with some not included. In the table there are 100,000 to 150,000 clones, 74% of which are singletons. Sequenced input: peripheral blood. The receptors shown here come from a man in his fifties or sixties with acute or convalescent COVID-19.

The V gene is TRBV12-3 or TRBV12-4, the J gene TRBJ1-2, with D hard to call. This CDR3 spans 12 amino acids. V was trimmed by 8 bases and J by 7 bases, leaving 14 bases between them. CDR3 bases: TGTGCCAGCCGGCGAGGTCGAGCTGGCTACACCTTC. This encodes CASRRGRAGYTF.

The chain links TRBV6-5 to TRBJ2-2; D unclear. Trimming took 8 bases from V and 6 from J, leaving 10 bases between them. The CDR3 totals 12 residues. Germline lookup yields CDR1 MNHEY and CDR2 SVGAGI. This chain's CDR3 is CASRPRSGELFF. DNA of the CDR3: TGTGCCAGCCGTCCCAGGTCCGGGGAGCTGTTTTTT.

The chain is built from TRBV18 and TRBJ1-4; 7 positions match TRBD1. The CDR3 has 16 amino acids. Germline trimming cut 1 base from V and 5 bases from J; bases unmatched to any gene: 7. Germline CDR1 and CDR2: KGHSH and LQKENI. The CDR3 protein is CASSPRNRGKNEKLFF. DNA for the CDR3: TGTGCCAGCTCACCACGGAACAGGGGAAAGAATGAAAAACTGTTTTTT.

The chain joins TRBV6-6 to TRBJ2-7, with 11 bases that match TRBD2. V lost 6 bases and J lost 0; bases outside the gene matches: 22. The CDR3 contains 21 residues. Germline-derived CDR1 and CDR2 are MNHNY and SVGAGI (reference sequence). CDR3 sequence (DNA): TGTGCCAGCAGACGAAAATATTCCTCTGGACTAGCGGGTACTAGCTCCTACGAGCAGTACTTC. This translates into CASRRKYSSGLAGTSSYEQYF.

The CDR3 loop reads CASSYGSGVAGEQYF. The DNA of the CDR3 is TGTGCCAGCAGTTACGGTAGCGGGGTGGCGGGAGAGCAGTACTTC. The chain joins TRBV6-2 or TRBV6-3 to TRBJ2-7; 8 bases line up with TRBD2. Germline CDR1 is MNHEY and CDR2 is SVGEGT. This CDR3 comprises 15 residues. V lost 2 bases and J lost 7; bases outside the gene matches: 10.

The chain combines TRBV14 with TRBJ1-1; 9 bases fit TRBD1. The germline V gene has CDR1 SGHDN and CDR2 FVKESK. V shed 6 bases, J shed 3 bases, and the junction held 5 bases outside the gene matches. The length of the CDR3 is 14 residues. The CDR3 is CASRPTGGYTEAFF. The CDR3 coding sequence is TGTGCCAGCAGACCCACAGGGGGCTACACTGAAGCTTTCTTT.

The chain combines TRBV2 with TRBJ2-1, with 12 bases lining up with TRBD2. This CDR3 is 16 amino acids long. The V gene end was trimmed by 6 bases and the J gene end by 6 bases; junction bases not matched to a gene: 9. Germline loops: CDR1 SNHLY, CDR2 FYNNEI. The CDR3 region is CASRKPLAGGINEQFF. The CDR3 nucleotides read TGTGCCAGCAGGAAACCCCTAGCGGGGGGGATCAATGAGCAGTTCTTC.

The V and J genes are TRBV30 and TRBJ2-6; TRBD2 agrees at 8 bases. With V trimmed by 3 bases and J by 0 bases, 7 bases remained unmatched. The CDR3 runs to 17 residues. The V gene's germline CDR1 is GTSNPN and CDR2 SVGIG (reference sequence). CDR3: CAWRPLAGPSGANVLTF. CDR3 DNA: TGTGCCTGGAGGCCGCTAGCGGGCCCCTCTGGGGCCAACGTCCTGACTTTC.

The chain recombines TRBV27 with TRBJ2-1; the match to TRBD2 covers 7 bases. Germline V gives CDR1 MNHEY, CDR2 SMNVEV (reference sequence). V shed 2 bases and J 0 bases; nucleotides not matched to a gene: 7. This CDR3 is built from 17 residues. CDR3 loop: CASSLRIGGSSYNEQFF. The DNA for the CDR3 is TGTGCCAGCAGTTTAAGGATAGGCGGGAGCTCCTACAATGAGCAGTTCTTC.

A remark on this clone: At one boundary the junction diverges from the germline segment, which might be a read error. V is TRBV6-1 and J is TRBJ2-1; TRBD2 matches at 9 bases. Looked up from germline, CDR1 is MNHNS and CDR2 is SASEGT. CDR3 length equals 15 residues. The CDR3, as DNA: TGTGCCAGCAGCGAAGCGGGAGGTTCCTACAATGAGCAGTTCTTC. It specifies CASSEAGGSYNEQFF.

The V and J genes are TRBV27 and TRBJ1-1, with 8 bases identical to TRBD1. CDR3 length: 14 amino acids. V shed 7 bases, J shed 2 bases, and the junction held 6 bases outside the gene matches. The germline CDR1 and CDR2 sequences are MNHEY and SMNVEV (reference sequence). The CDR3 bases are TGTGCCAGCATCCGGGACAGGAGTAACACTGAAGCTTTCTTT. It translates to CASIRDRSNTEAFF.

The rearrangement uses TRBV5-4 and TRBJ2-3, with D maybe TRBD2 (6 bases). The CDR3 is 16 residues long. The germline CDR1 and CDR2 sequences are SGHNT and YYREEE (reference sequence). Trimming cost V 4 bases and J 7 bases, with 22 bases left between them. This CDR3 reads CASSTSSARGRNTQYF. CDR3 DNA: TGTGCCAGCAGCACCTCTAGCGCCCGGGGGAGGAATACGCAGTATTTT.

This clone was observed a few times. J is TRBJ1-6 and V is TRBV6-1; D not certain. Deletions cut 0 bases from V and 9 bases from J, with 3 bases between. The germline V gene has CDR1 MNHNS and CDR2 SASEGT. This CDR3 has 12 amino acids. The CDR3 loop is CASSEARSPLHF. In nucleotides, the CDR3 is TGTGCCAGCAGTGAAGCGCGTTCACCCCTCCACTTT.

The gene calls are TRBV2 and TRBJ2-2; TRBD2 might be the D (6 bases). Trimming cost V 5 bases and J 7 bases, with 20 bases left between them. The CDR3 length is 16 residues. Germline loops: CDR1 SNHLY, CDR2 FYNNEI. The CDR3 is CASSSLSGSTGGELFF. The CDR3 DNA reads as TGTGCCAGCAGTTCACTCAGCGGGTCTACTGGCGGGGAGCTGTTTTTT.

The genes are TRBV3-1 (or the pseudogene TRBV3-2) and TRBJ2-3; 13 bases are shared with TRBD2. Germline CDR1 is LGHDT and CDR2 is YNNKEL (reference sequence). This CDR3 has 18 amino acids. V was clipped by 1 base and J by 4 bases; unmatched bases: 8. The CDR3 region is CASSQASLAGGPSDTQYF. Here the CDR3 DNA reads TGTGCCAGCAGCCAAGCCTCACTAGCGGGAGGGCCTTCAGATACGCAGTATTTT.

This clone was seen a few times. CDR3 nucleotide sequence: TGTGCCAGCAGCGTATCGGGACAGCCTCGAATGAACACTGAAGCTTTCTTT. It yields the protein CASSVSGQPRMNTEAFF. The chain combines TRBV9 with TRBJ1-1; 7 nucleotides match TRBD1. J was trimmed by 0 bases and V by 1 base; bases with no gene match: 9. Germline V gene sequence: CDR1 SGDLS, CDR2 YYNGEE. This CDR3 has 17 residues.

CDR3 DNA: TGTGCCTGGAGTTCAGTCGGGAATAATGGCTACACCTTC. This sequence encodes CAWSSVGNNGYTF. This chain uses TRBV30 with TRBJ1-2; D gene uncertain. The CDR3 has 13 residues. CDR1 and CDR2 from the germline V gene are GTSNPN and SVGIG (reference sequence). V was pared by 2 bases and J by 6 bases, with 13 bases between.

The chain joins TRBV30 to TRBJ2-7; 11 bases map to TRBD1. J lost 4 bases, V lost 0 bases, and 5 bases had no gene match. Germline loops: CDR1 GTSNPN, CDR2 SVGIG (reference sequence). The CDR3 runs to 15 residues. CDR3 nucleotide sequence: TGTGCCTGGAGTGTCGGGGGACAGGGGGTATACGAGCAGTACTTC. Translating gives CAWSVGGQGVYEQYF.

A note on this clone: Other DNA sequences in the same sample also yield this CDR3. The V call is TRBV7-9, the J call TRBJ1-2; TRBD1 agrees at 7 bases. The V gene end was trimmed by 5 bases and the J gene end by 8 bases; junction bases not matched to a gene: 8. The germline gives CDR1 SEHNR, CDR2 FQNEAQ (reference sequence). This CDR3 region has 13 residues. In DNA form, the CDR3 reads TGTGCCAGCAGCGACCGACAGGGCTTCGGCTACACCTTC. Translation gives CASSDRQGFGYTF.

The chain is built from TRBV6-2 or TRBV6-3 and TRBJ2-1; TRBD2 matches 7 bases. Germline CDR1 MNHEY, CDR2 SVGEGT. This CDR3 is 15 amino acids long. Trimming cost V 0 bases and J 6 bases; bases outside gene matches: 5. CDR3 in DNA: TGTGCCAGCAGTTACTCCCGGGACTACTTCAATGAGCAGTTCTTC. The encoded protein is CASSYSRDYFNEQFF.

The CDR3 DNA is TGTGCCAGCAGCTTGTCCCCCCTCGATGAGCAGTTCTTC. Residues: CASSLSPLDEQFF. This sequence joins TRBV5-6 and TRBJ2-1; D gene uncertain. Trimming removed 1 base at V and 8 bases at J, with 10 bases between. The CDR3 is 13 residues long. CDR1 and CDR2 from the germline V gene are SGHDT and YYEEEE.

The rearrangement joins TRBV5-1 to TRBJ1-1; possible D gene TRBD1, 5 bases. This CDR3 is 13 amino acids long. V shed 4 bases and J shed 8 bases, with 15 bases lying between them. Germline values: CDR1 SGHRS, CDR2 YFSETQ. CDR3 bases: TGCGCCAGCAGCCGGGACTCCCCAGGGGAAGCTTTCTTT. It codes for CASSRDSPGEAFF.

The chain has TRBV11-1 and TRBJ1-1; D is undetermined. Germline CDR1 and CDR2: SGHAT and FQDESV (reference sequence). The CDR3 totals 16 residues. Between the trimmed V and J ends, which lost 3 bases and 3 bases, there was a span of 17 bases. The CDR3 spells CASSFLQSPGDTEAFF. The CDR3 DNA sequence: TGTGCCAGCAGCTTTCTCCAAAGTCCCGGGGACACTGAAGCTTTCTTT.